This T cell receptor (beta chain) was recorded in a study of blood T cell repertoires in COVID-19. TCRdb's table, derived via immunoSEQ multiplex PCR, lists solely in-frame clones and lacks some. The repertoire holds 250,000 to 300,000 clones, with over 75% as singletons. Looked up from germline, CDR1 is LNHNV and CDR2 is YYDKDF (reference sequence). The CDR3 contains 15 residues. The trim removed 5 bases at V and 0 bases at J, leaving 6 bases unmatched. Input material: peripheral blood. The source of this sequence is a woman aged 55-70 years with acute or convalescent COVID-19. V and J are TRBV15 and TRBJ1-1; TRBD1 matches 7 bases. The CDR3 here is CATSARTGLNTEAFF. The CDR3 nucleotides are TGTGCCACCAGCGCCCGGACAGGTTTGAACACTGAAGCTTTCTTT.